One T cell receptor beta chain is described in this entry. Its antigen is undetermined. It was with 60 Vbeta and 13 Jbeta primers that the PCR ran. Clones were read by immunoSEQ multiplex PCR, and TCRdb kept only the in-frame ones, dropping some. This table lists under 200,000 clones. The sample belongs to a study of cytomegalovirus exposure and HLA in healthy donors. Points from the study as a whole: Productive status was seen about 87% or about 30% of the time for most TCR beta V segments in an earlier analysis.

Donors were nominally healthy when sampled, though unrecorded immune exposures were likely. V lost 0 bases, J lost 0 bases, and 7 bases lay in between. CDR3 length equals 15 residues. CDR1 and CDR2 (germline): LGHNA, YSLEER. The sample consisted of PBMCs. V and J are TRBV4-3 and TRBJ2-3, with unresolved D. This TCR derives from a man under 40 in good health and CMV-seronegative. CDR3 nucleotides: TGCGCCAGCAGCCAAGATCAGGTCAGCACAGATACGCAGTATTTT. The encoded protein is CASSQDQVSTDTQYF.